This T cell receptor beta chain comes out of a study of OX40 agonist ivuxolimab in advanced cancers. Sequencing used immunoSEQ multiplex PCR; TCRdb keeps in-frame clones, though not all of them. The repertoire holds 100,000 or so clones, with approximately 90% as singletons. Study observations and caveats: Partial responders treated at 0.1-3.0 mg/kg exhibited clonal expansion among the lowest measured. At doses 0.1 to 3.0 mg/kg, CD4+ and CD8+ clones expanded.

Blood sampling took place at baseline, cycle 4 day 1, and cycle 7 day 1. This CDR3 spans 16 amino acids. As for this clone: Its antigen is currently unknown.

The TCR originated in an adult with an advanced solid tumor such as melanoma, head and neck, liver or kidney cancer. The rearrangement uses TRBV21-1 and TRBJ2-7; the table's TRBD1 call for D was not verified on the DNA. TRBV21-1 counts as a pseudogene. The starting material was CD4+ or CD8+ T cells sorted from blood, obtained in a trial of the OX40 agonist ivuxolimab. CDR3 region: CASSKGEGTGGREQYF. DNA for the CDR3: TGTGCCAGCAGCAAAGGGGAGGGGACAGGGGGTCGCGAGCAGTACTTC.